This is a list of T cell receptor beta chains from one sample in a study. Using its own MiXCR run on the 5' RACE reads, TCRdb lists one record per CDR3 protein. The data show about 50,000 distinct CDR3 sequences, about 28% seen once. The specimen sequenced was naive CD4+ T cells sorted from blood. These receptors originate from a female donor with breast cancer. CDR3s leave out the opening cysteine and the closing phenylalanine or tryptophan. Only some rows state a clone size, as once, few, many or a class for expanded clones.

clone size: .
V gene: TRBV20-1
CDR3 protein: SARRGGSEQF

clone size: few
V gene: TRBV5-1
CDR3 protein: ASTHRGGDSPLH

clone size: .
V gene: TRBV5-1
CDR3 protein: ASRWDTGANVLT

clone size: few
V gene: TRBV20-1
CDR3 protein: SGVYSNQPQH

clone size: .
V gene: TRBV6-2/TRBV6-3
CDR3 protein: ASSPRLQGNTEAF

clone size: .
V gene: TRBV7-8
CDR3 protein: ASSLSGLRYNEQF

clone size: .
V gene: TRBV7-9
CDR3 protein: ASSMTGGTYEQY

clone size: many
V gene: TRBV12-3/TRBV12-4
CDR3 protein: ASSPGMMRDGYT

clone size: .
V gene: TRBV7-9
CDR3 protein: ASSLAGRTYEQY

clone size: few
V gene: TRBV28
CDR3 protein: AFHGLWAEAF

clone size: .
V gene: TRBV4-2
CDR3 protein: ASSQDLSGGALQETQY

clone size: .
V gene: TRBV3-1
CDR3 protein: ASSQASTEAF

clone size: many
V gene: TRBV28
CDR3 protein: ASSTSDEKLF

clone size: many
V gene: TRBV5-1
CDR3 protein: ASSLDAGLKNIQY

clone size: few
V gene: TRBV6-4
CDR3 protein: ASSNQEGSPLH

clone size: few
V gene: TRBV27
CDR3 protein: ASSFSDRSYEQY

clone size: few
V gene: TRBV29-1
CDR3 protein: SVFLAGHEQY

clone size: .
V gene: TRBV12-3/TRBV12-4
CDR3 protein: ASGPWGTVYEQY

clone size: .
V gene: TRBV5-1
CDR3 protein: ASSLTSLQQETQY

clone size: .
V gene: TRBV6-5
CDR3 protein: ATRDRSNYGYT

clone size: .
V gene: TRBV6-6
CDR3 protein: ASSYLAGGGTGELF

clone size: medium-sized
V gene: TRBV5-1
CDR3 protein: ASTTGVVTGELF

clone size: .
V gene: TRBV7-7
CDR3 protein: ASSLSPVQETQY

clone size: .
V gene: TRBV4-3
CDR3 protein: ASSQDSPPGLKRYEQY

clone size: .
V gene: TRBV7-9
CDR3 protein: ASSLAEGGQPQH

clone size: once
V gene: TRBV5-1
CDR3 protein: ASSLIVDQETQY

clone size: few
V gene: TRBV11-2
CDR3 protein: ASSYGPISYEQY

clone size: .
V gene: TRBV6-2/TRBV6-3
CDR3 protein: ASSSSRGLQETQY

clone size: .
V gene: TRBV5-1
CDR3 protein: ASSLGGKDYNEQF

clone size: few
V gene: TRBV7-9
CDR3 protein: ASSSLGVGETQY

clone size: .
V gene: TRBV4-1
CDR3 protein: ASSQARNSPLH

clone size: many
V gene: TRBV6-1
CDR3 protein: ASRKDRSRSPLH

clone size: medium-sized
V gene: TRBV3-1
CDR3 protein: ASSQQGTGELF

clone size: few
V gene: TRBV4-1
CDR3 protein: ASSQEGGWPLH

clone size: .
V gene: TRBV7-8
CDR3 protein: ASSLERMENNSPLH

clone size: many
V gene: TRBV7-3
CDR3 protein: ASSRGLAGAETQY

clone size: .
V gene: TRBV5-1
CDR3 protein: ASSVYGRNEQF

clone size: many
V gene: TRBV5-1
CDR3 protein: ASSLDRWNTEAF

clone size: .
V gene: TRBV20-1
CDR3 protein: SAIRVEGLAGYEQY

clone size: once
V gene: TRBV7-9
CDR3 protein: ASSLWLAGAYNEQY